This TCR beta chain was retrieved from a study of Ad26.COV2.S vaccination and SARS-CoV-2 variants. Study details: Ad26.COV2.S given intramuscularly, once or twice 56 days apart. Whole-study findings and limits: Researchers reported similar non-spike TCR breadth in vaccine and placebo recipients.

The assay was immunoSEQ multiplex PCR, and TCRdb's table has in-frame clones only and misses some. The sample records fewer than 800,000 clones, around 89% being singletons. This clone occurred once. What it recognizes is unknown. Germline V CDR1 and CDR2: SGHDN, FVKESK. The J segment lost 8 bases and the V segment lost 2 bases, leaving 12 bases of the junction unmatched. The CDR3 contains 17 residues. The treatment denotes: 15 to 20 received Ad26.COV2.S at low or high dose, single or two shots; 5 received placebo; per-sample allocation not given. Material that was analyzed had been drawn on day 63 after the first vaccine or placebo injection. The shot given was an Ad26 vector that makes Wuhan-strain SARS-CoV-2 spike.

The gene calls are TRBV14 and TRBJ2-1; 10 bases fit TRBD2. The receptor's source is a person aged 18 to 65 who received the Ad26.COV2.S COVID-19 vaccine or a placebo. This material consisted of peripheral blood, taken in a trial of Ad26.COV2.S vaccine versus placebo. CDR3 region: CASSQRGGLAGAHEQFF. The CDR3 bases are TGTGCCAGCAGCCAAAGGGGGGGCCTAGCGGGAGCCCATGAGCAGTTCTTC.